This TCR beta chain emerged from a study of cytomegalovirus exposure and HLA in healthy donors. PCR amplification relied on 60 Vbeta primers (plus 13 Jbeta primers). Measured with immunoSEQ multiplex PCR; TCRdb has only the in-frame clones, and not every one. The sample data list about 77,000 clones. Trimming pared 6 bases from V and 8 bases from J, leaving 22 bases between. The length of the CDR3 is 15 residues. CDR1 KGHSH and CDR2 LQKENI come from the germline V gene. Comments on this clone: The antigen is unknown.

Study-level findings and limits: A prior analysis recorded that most TCR beta V segments were productive about 87% or about 30% of the time. In a later analysis, parvovirus B19, influenza, CMV and Epstein-Barr virus appeared linked to several top co-occurrence clusters.

The chain is built from TRBV18 and TRBJ1-1; D is unresolved. Specimen: PBMCs. This TCR derives from a man in his fifties in good health and CMV-seropositive. CDR3 region: CASSPGGIEINEAFF. The CDR3 nucleotides read TGTGCCAGCTCTCCGGGAGGAATTGAGATTAACGAAGCTTTCTTT. The complete variable domain, with remaining parts taken from reference TRBV18 and TRBJ1-1, reads NAGVMQNPRHLVRRRGQEARLRCSPMKGHSHVYWYRQLPEEGLKFMVYLQKENIIDESGMPKERFSAEFPKEGPSILRIQQVVRGDSAAYFCASSPGGIEINEAFFGQGTRLTVV.